Following are 21 T cell receptor beta chains from one sample sequenced in a study of blood T cell repertoires in COVID-19. Sequencing was performed with immunoSEQ multiplex PCR; in TCRdb, only in-frame clones are kept and a portion is missing. The table includes 380,000 or so clones, roughly 90% detected once. Sequencing input: peripheral blood. These TCRs come from a man aged 40-55 years with acute or convalescent COVID-19.

The gene calls are TRBV20-1 and TRBJ2-3; the D is unclear. In germline, CDR1 is DFQATT, CDR2 SNEGSKA (reference sequence). The CDR3 totals 11 residues. Deletions cut 3 bases from V and 3 bases from J, with 4 bases between. Here the CDR3 DNA reads TGCAGTGCTAGCGGGACAGATACGCAGTATTTT. It encodes CSASGTDTQYF.

The rearrangement joins TRBV7-2 to TRBJ1-5, with D perhaps matching TRBD1 (5 bases). The CDR3 totals 15 residues. From germline, CDR1 is SGHTA and CDR2 FQGNSA. V was cut by 6 bases and J by 5 bases, with 17 bases left in between. The CDR3 coding sequence is TGTGCCAGCAGTCCCGCCACGACAGACCATCAGCCCCAGCATTTT. It is translated as CASSPATTDHQPQHF.

V is TRBV19 and J is TRBJ2-1, with D possibly TRBD1 on 6 matching bases. The CDR3 contains 15 residues. Germline V gene data show CDR1 as LNHDA and CDR2 as SQIVND (reference sequence). Deletions cut 5 bases from V and 2 bases from J, with 13 bases between. CDR3 region: CASSDYREAYNEQFF. The CDR3 nucleotides are TGTGCCAGTAGTGATTACAGGGAAGCCTACAATGAGCAGTTCTTC.

This rearrangement joins TRBV7-2 to TRBJ2-1; the match to TRBD2 covers 8 bases. The CDR3 is 15 residues long. After removal of 0 bases from V and 7 bases from J, the junction contained 5 bases not matched to a gene. CDR1 and CDR2 (germline): SGHTA, FQGNSA. CDR3 DNA sequence: TGTGCCAGCAGCTTAGCTGCGGGGGGCGTGAATGAGCAGTTCTTC. It translates to CASSLAAGGVNEQFF.

The chain is built from TRBV5-6 and TRBJ2-3; 7 bases are a match to TRBD1. CDR3 length equals 14 residues. CDR1 and CDR2 (germline): SGHDT, YYEEEE. The V segment lost 2 bases and the J segment 3 bases; nucleotides outside the gene matches: 3. Here the CDR3 DNA reads TGTGCCAGCAGCTTACCGGGACAGACAGATACGCAGTATTTT. Protein: CASSLPGQTDTQYF.

The CDR3 is CSVPSAGLVLYNEQFF. The CDR3 DNA sequence: TGCAGCGTTCCGTCAGCGGGATTGGTTCTCTACAATGAGCAGTTCTTC. V is TRBV29-1 and J is TRBJ2-1, with 7 nucleotides matching TRBD2. V gave up 5 bases and J gave up 3 bases; unmatched junction bases: 13. The length of the CDR3 is 16 residues. Germline CDR1 is SQVTM and CDR2 is ANQGSEA.

The chain employs TRBV10-1 and TRBJ2-1; D may be TRBD1 (5 bases). Trimming stripped 4 bases from V and 9 bases from J, with 13 bases between. The CDR3 is 13 residues long. Germline V lookup: CDR1 WNHNN, CDR2 SYGVQD (reference sequence). The CDR3 bases are TGCGCCAGCAGTGTTACAGGATTGAGTGAGCAGTTCTTC. This gives the protein CASSVTGLSEQFF.

The chain couples TRBV5-6 to TRBJ2-3; TRBD1 matches at 9 bases. The CDR3 has 14 amino acids. CDR1 and CDR2 (germline): SGHDT, YYEEEE. The trim removed 4 bases at V and 7 bases at J, leaving 7 bases unmatched. The chain's CDR3 is CASSGDRAKYTQYF. The CDR3 region has the DNA TGTGCCAGCAGCGGGGACAGGGCTAAGTATACGCAGTATTTT.

This chain connects TRBV28 to TRBJ1-2; possible D gene TRBD1, 5 bases. The CDR3 loop spans 14 amino acids. From germline, CDR1 is MDHEN and CDR2 SYDVKM. Deletions cut 2 bases from V and 8 bases from J, with 15 bases between. This CDR3 is CASSLTDTRRGYTF. As DNA, the CDR3 is TGTGCCAGCAGTTTAACGGACACCCGGCGGGGCTACACCTTC.

This rearrangement joins TRBV11-2 to TRBJ1-4; 7 bases fit TRBD1. Germline trimming cut 6 bases from V and 6 bases from J; bases unmatched to any gene: 7. Looked up from germline, CDR1 is SGHAT and CDR2 is FQNNGV. The CDR3 has 14 residues. CDR3 DNA sequence: TGTGCCAGCAGTCGTAACAGGGGTGATGAAAAACTGTTTTTT. Translating it yields CASSRNRGDEKLFF.

The chain carries TRBV3-1 (or the pseudogene TRBV3-2) and TRBJ1-2, with D possibly matching TRBD1 (5 bases). The germline V gene has CDR1 LGHDT and CDR2 YNNKEL (reference sequence). CDR3 length: 13 amino acids. V was pared by 1 base and J by 7 bases, with 10 bases between. CDR3 DNA: TGTGCCAGCAGCCAAGGGGGGGTAGGTGGCTACACCTTC. This sequence encodes CASSQGGVGGYTF.

The genes are TRBV11-2 and TRBJ1-3; D is perhaps TRBD1 (5 bases). V was cut by 1 base and J by 12 bases, with 16 bases left in between. The CDR3 totals 14 residues. Germline V gene data show CDR1 as SGHAT and CDR2 as FQNNGV. The CDR3 bases are TGTGCCAGCAGCTTAGGCGGGACCAGGGCGCTCATATATTTT. Its protein product is CASSLGGTRALIYF.

V gene TRBV29-1 combines with J gene TRBJ1-2, with TRBD1 identical over 10 bases. The germline CDR1 and CDR2 sequences are SQVTM and ANQGSEA. V was pared by 6 bases and J by 8 bases, with 9 bases of the junction left unmatched. The CDR3 loop spans 13 amino acids. In DNA, the CDR3 is TGCAGCGTGGCCGGGACAGGGGCCGGCGGCTACACCTTC. Its protein is CSVAGTGAGGYTF.

The chain recombines TRBV30 with TRBJ1-2; no definite D call. This CDR3 region has 13 residues. Trimming left V 4 bases short and J 4 bases short, with 13 bases between. The germline gives CDR1 GTSNPN, CDR2 SVGIG (reference sequence). The DNA for the CDR3 is TGTGCCTGGACGGTGCGATCCGGCTATGGCTACACCTTC. It encodes CAWTVRSGYGYTF.

The J gene is TRBJ1-2, the V gene TRBV7-9; 7 bases line up with TRBD1. With 4 bases clipped from V and 11 bases from J, the junction kept 13 bases outside the gene matches. The CDR3 length is 14 residues. The germline V gene has CDR1 SEHNR and CDR2 FQNEAQ (reference sequence). The CDR3 spells CASSYRDRTGEYTF. In DNA, the CDR3 is TGTGCCAGCAGCTACCGCGACCGAACAGGGGAGTACACCTTC.

The rearrangement joins TRBV28 to TRBJ2-1, with TRBD2 matching 7 bases. Germline values: CDR1 MDHEN, CDR2 SYDVKM. The CDR3 totals 14 residues. The trim removed 1 base at V and 8 bases at J, leaving 5 bases unmatched. For the CDR3, the DNA is TGTGCCAGCAGTTTATACCCTAGCGGAGATGAGCAGTTCTTC. Residues: CASSLYPSGDEQFF.

This clone was detected once. The chain recombines TRBV11-2 with TRBJ2-3, with 10 bases lining up with TRBD2. Germline-derived CDR1 and CDR2 are SGHAT and FQNNGV. The CDR3 runs to 18 residues. Trimming at V came to 6 bases and at J to 1 base, leaving 13 bases not matched to a gene. DNA of the CDR3: TGTGCCAGCAGTCAGCTCGCGGCAGCGGGAGGGGGCACAGATACGCAGTATTTT. Protein product: CASSQLAAAGGGTDTQYF.

V is TRBV29-1 and J is TRBJ1-2; 8 bases align to TRBD1. Germline V gene data show CDR1 as SQVTM and CDR2 as ANQGSEA. Trimming at V came to 0 bases and at J to 14 bases, leaving 11 bases not matched to a gene. The CDR3 has 13 residues. CDR3 in DNA: TGCAGCGTTGAAGATCCGGGACAGGCGGCCTATACCTTC. The encoded protein is CSVEDPGQAAYTF.

This clone was counted between two and nine times. The V and J genes are TRBV7-9 and TRBJ1-6; a possible D gene is TRBD1 (5 bases). Per germline, CDR1 SEHNR and CDR2 FQNEAQ (reference sequence). This CDR3 has 15 amino acids. Trimming removed 5 bases at V and 7 bases at J, with 15 bases between. The CDR3 here is CASSPPGTLNSPLHF. CDR3 bases: TGTGCCAGCAGCCCACCTGGGACTCTAAATTCACCCCTCCACTTT.

This clone appeared a single time. V and J are TRBV6-5 and TRBJ1-1; 9 nucleotides line up with TRBD1. CDR1 and CDR2 from the germline V gene are MNHEY and SVGAGI. CDR3 size: 14 residues. V lost 8 bases and J lost 6; bases outside the gene matches: 10. The CDR3 region is CASGSGTGISEAFF. CDR3 DNA sequence: TGTGCCAGCGGGTCCGGGACAGGGATCTCTGAAGCTTTCTTT.

The chain carries TRBV10-1 and TRBJ2-7; D perhaps matches TRBD1 (5 bases). The CDR3 length is 15 residues. V lost 3 bases and J lost 5, with 17 bases in between. CDR1 and CDR2 from the germline V gene are WNHNN and SYGVQD (reference sequence). CDR3: CASSDGRVWSDEQYF. DNA of the CDR3: TGCGCCAGCAGTGATGGCAGGGTATGGTCAGACGAGCAGTACTTC.